This is a list of T cell receptor beta chains from one sample in a study of human T cells and chemical hapten exposure. TCRdb reprocessed the RACE reads via MiXCR and lists one record per CDR3 protein. This table holds 75,000 to 100,000 distinct CDR3 sequences, roughly a tenth found once. The sequenced sample was whole blood, obtained in connection with sensitization to the hapten diphenylcyclopropenone (DPC). The source is a man between 40 and 49 years old with alopecia areata. Some clones in this sample may be carry-over from other donors' samples. CDR3s include the opening cysteine and the closing phenylalanine or tryptophan. The D gene is left open where the match is weak. Only part of the rows carry a size: once, few, many, or a class if the clone is expanded.

TRBJ1-4	TRBV7-9	-	-	TGTGCCAGCAGCCAGCCGGGACAACAAGAAAAACTGTTTTTT	CASSQPGQQEKLFF
TRBJ2-3	TRBV19	-	few	TGTGCCAGTAGCCACCAACTCGATACGCAGTATTTT	CASSHQLDTQYF
TRBJ1-3	TRBV29-1	TRBD1	-	TGCAGCGTTGTAGTTCAGGGGGAGGACACCATATATTTT	CSVVVQGEDTIYF
TRBJ2-2	TRBV6-6	-	-	TGTGCCAGCAGTAACAGGGTTTCCGGGGAGCTGTTTTTT	CASSNRVSGELFF
TRBJ2-3	TRBV9	-	-	TGTGCCAGTAGCGGACCGAGCACAGATACGCAGTATTTT	CASSGPSTDTQYF
TRBJ2-1	TRBV7-3	-	few	TGTGCCAGCAGCCCTTATGTCCGGACCAGCTCCTACAATGAGCAGTTCTTC	CASSPYVRTSSYNEQFF
TRBJ2-7	TRBV6-2/TRBV6-3	-	many	TGTGCCAGCAAGACAAACCCGGTCTACGAGCAGTACTTC	CASKTNPVYEQYF
TRBJ2-3	TRBV12-3/TRBV12-4	-	few	TGTGCCAGCAGTTTAACAGCCGCAGATACGCAGTATTTT	CASSLTAADTQYF
TRBJ1-1	TRBV11-1	TRBD1	-	TGTGCCAGCAGATGGGATTCCGGGACAGGGCGAGTAGCTTTCTTT	CASRWDSGTGRVAFF
TRBJ2-3	TRBV6-2/TRBV6-3	TRBD2	-	TGTGCCAGCAGCCCCCCCATAGCGGGCAAGATTGGTACGCAGTATTTT	CASSPPIAGKIGTQYF
TRBJ1-2	TRBV18	-	-	TGTGCCAGCTCACCACCGGCAGGGGCGGGCGGCTACACCTTC	CASSPPAGAGGYTF
TRBJ2-1	TRBV7-6	TRBD2	-	TGTGCCAGCAGCAAGACTAGCGGGAGAAGCAATGAGCAGTTCTTC	CASSKTSGRSNEQFF
TRBJ2-1	TRBV11-2	-	few	TGTGCCAGCAGCGTGTCCTGGGTGGGCGATGAGCAGTTCTTC	CASSVSWVGDEQFF
TRBJ1-1	TRBV6-1	TRBD1	-	TGTGCCAGCCAACCGGGACAGGGGTTCAGCACTGAAGCTTTCTTT	CASQPGQGFSTEAFF
TRBJ2-7	TRBV20-1	-	-	TGCAGTGCTCCGGTGGGTCTTGGGCGCGGATCCTACGAGCAGTACTTC	CSAPVGLGRGSYEQYF
TRBJ2-3	TRBV4-1	TRBD2	-	TGCGCCAGCAGCCAAAGTCTAGCGGGAGGGCCATATACGCAGTATTTT	CASSQSLAGGPYTQYF
TRBJ2-1	TRBV15	TRBD2	few	TGTGCCACCAGCAGAGTTGAGGGGTTGGGGGAGGGCCGGAATGAGCAGTTCTTC	CATSRVEGLGEGRNEQFF
TRBJ1-1	TRBV10-3	-	-	TGTGCCATCAGGCCCAAACCGGACGGGAACACTGAAGCTTTCTTT	CAIRPKPDGNTEAFF
TRBJ1-5	TRBV9	-	-	TGTGCCAGCAGCGCCGGCCATAGCAATCAGCCCCAGCATTTT	CASSAGHSNQPQHF
TRBJ2-3	TRBV20-1	-	few	TGCAGTGCCCTCCCGTATGACAGCAAAGATACGCAGTATTTT	CSALPYDSKDTQYF
TRBJ2-1	TRBV6-2/TRBV6-3	-	-	TGTGCCAGCAGTCTCAACCTCATGAATGAGCAGTTCTTC	CASSLNLMNEQFF
TRBJ1-6	TRBV28	-	many	TGTGCCAGCAGCCCCGGGCGGGGGGCTAACTCACCCCTCCACTTT	CASSPGRGANSPLHF
TRBJ1-2	TRBV6-5	TRBD1	few	TGTGCCAGCAGTCCGGGACAGGGATTTGGAGTTAACTATGGCTACACCTTC	CASSPGQGFGVNYGYTF
TRBJ1-1	TRBV9	-	few	TGTGCCAGCAGCGTAGTTCCGGAGAACACTGAAGCTTTCTTT	CASSVVPENTEAFF
TRBJ2-5	TRBV24-1	TRBD2	-	TGTGCCACCAGTGATTTCTCTAGCGGGAGTAGAGAGACCCAGTACTTC	CATSDFSSGSRETQYF
TRBJ2-7	TRBV2	TRBD2	few	TGTGCCAGCAGTGAAGGGACTAGCGGGATCTACGAGCAGTACTTC	CASSEGTSGIYEQYF
TRBJ2-3	TRBV12-3/TRBV12-4	TRBD1	few	TGTGCCAGCAGTTTTGGACCGGGACAGGGGGCGACAGATACGCAGTATTTT	CASSFGPGQGATDTQYF
TRBJ2-1	TRBV28	TRBD2	-	TGTGCCAGCACGACACTAGCGGGAAACAATGAGCAGTTCTTC	CASTTLAGNNEQFF